This TCR beta chain stems from a study of regulatory T cells in long-lasting Graves disease. Study-wide results and caveats: Less diverse TCR repertoires were seen in persistent Graves' patients than in newly diagnosed ones.

This clonotype was seen more than once but under ten times. The target antigen is unknown. This CDR3 contains 14 residues. V was clipped by 3 bases and J by 9 bases; unmatched bases: 4. CDR1 is SEHNR and CDR2 is FQNEAQ in the germline V gene (reference sequence). To make TCR beta libraries, researchers used iRepertoire HTBI primers and Arm-PCR of CDR3 regions. TCRdb reprocessed the multiplex PCR reads with MiXCR, giving one entry per CDR3 protein. There are about 400,000 distinct CDR3 sequences in the sample; about 20% occur only once, and around 20% lies in the top ten. Time point of the sample: persistent/refractory GD, antithyroid drugs over 5 years with positive TRAb. PBMC RNA was the source of the TCR library.

The sample consisted of peripheral blood mononuclear cells (PBMCs), taken when the disease was refractory, from a patient treated with antithyroid drugs. This TCR derives from a female donor with Graves disease. The chain employs TRBV7-9 and TRBJ2-1; 11 bases align to TRBD1. The CDR3: CASSLGTGGGEQFF. The DNA of the CDR3 is TGTGCCAGCAGCTTGGGGACAGGGGGGGGTGAGCAGTTCTTC.